This is a list of T cell receptor beta chains from one sample in a study of CD8 T cells in Susac syndrome. TCRdb called the immunoSEQ multiplex PCR reads again in MiXCR, with one record for every CDR3 protein. The sample shows roughly 150,000 distinct CDR3 sequences, approximately 95% of them seen only once. The specimen was CD8+ T cells from PBMCs. The source of these receptors is a human donor with Susac syndrome. The CDR3 runs from the conserved cysteine through the conserved F or W. D genes are given only for firm matches. Where a row states a size, it is once, few, many or the class of an expanded clone; other rows omit it.

CDR3nt | CDR3aa | j_gene | v_gene | d_gene | abundance
TGTGCCAGCAGCACGGGACTTGGCTACAATGAGCAGTTCTTC | CASSTGLGYNEQFF | TRBJ2-1 | TRBV9 | NA | NA
TGTGCCAGCAGCTCTGCGGGAGAAAGAGGGGGTGAGCAGTTCTTC | CASSSAGERGGEQFF | TRBJ2-1 | TRBV7-9 | NA | NA
TGTGCCAGCTCACCTCCCGGGACACTGAACACCGGGGAGCTGTTTTTT | CASSPPGTLNTGELFF | TRBJ2-2 | TRBV18 | NA | NA
TGTGCCAGCAGTTTAGAGGCCAGGGTACTAGGTGAGAGCACTGAAGCTTTCTTT | CASSLEARVLGESTEAFF | TRBJ1-1 | TRBV12-3/TRBV12-4 | NA | NA
TGTGCCTGGAGTGTAACCCTCAGGGATAATGAAAAACTGTTTTTT | CAWSVTLRDNEKLFF | TRBJ1-4 | TRBV30 | NA | NA
TGCAGCGTTGAGGACAGGGCAGCGGCAGATACGCAGTATTTT | CSVEDRAAADTQYF | TRBJ2-3 | TRBV29-1 | TRBD1 | NA
TGTGCCAGCAGCTTTTTCTCTGGCACCGGGGCAGATACGCAGTATTTT | CASSFFSGTGADTQYF | TRBJ2-3 | TRBV7-3 | NA | once
TGTGCCAGCAGCGTAGTGGTGGGTACGAACACTGAAGCTTTCTTT | CASSVVVGTNTEAFF | TRBJ1-1 | TRBV9 | NA | NA
TGTGCCAGCAGAATAGCGGGAGGGCCCAATGAGCAGTTCTTC | CASRIAGGPNEQFF | TRBJ2-1 | TRBV11-2 | TRBD2 | once
TGTGCCAGCAGCTTAGGTAGCGGGAGACGAGAGCAGTTCTTC | CASSLGSGRREQFF | TRBJ2-1 | TRBV13 | TRBD2 | NA
TGTGCCAGCAGTCCAGGAGCGGGCGAGCAGTACTTC | CASSPGAGEQYF | TRBJ2-7 | TRBV5-6 | NA | once
TGTGCCAGCAGCAAGTTCCCAATTTTGGACGAGCAGTACTTC | CASSKFPILDEQYF | TRBJ2-7 | TRBV6-6 | NA | NA
TGTGCCAGCTTAAAGACAGACATGAACACTGAAGCTTTCTTT | CASLKTDMNTEAFF | TRBJ1-1 | TRBV18 | NA | NA
TGCGCCAGCAGCCCGGGACAGAACTCCTACAATGAGCAGTTCTTC | CASSPGQNSYNEQFF | TRBJ2-1 | TRBV5-1 | TRBD1 | NA
TGTGCCTGGAGTGTTATTTCCGAAGCTTTCTTT | CAWSVISEAFF | TRBJ1-1 | TRBV30 | NA | NA
TGTGCCAGCAGCTTCGGCGAGATTTGGGCAGATACGCAGTATTTT | CASSFGEIWADTQYF | TRBJ2-3 | TRBV5-6 | NA | NA
TGTGCCAGCAGTAAGACAGGGGACTTCGACGAGCAGTACTTC | CASSKTGDFDEQYF | TRBJ2-7 | TRBV27 | TRBD1 | NA
TGCAGTGCTATGCGCCCGCGAGGGGATCAGTACTTC | CSAMRPRGDQYF | TRBJ2-7 | TRBV20-1 | NA | NA
TGCAGTGCTTTTTGGGGCGAGCAGTTCTTC | CSAFWGEQFF | TRBJ2-1 | TRBV20-1 | NA | NA
TGTGCCACCAGCAGAGAAGATAGGGCCGCCTACGAGCAGTACTTC | CATSREDRAAYEQYF | TRBJ2-7 | TRBV15 | NA | NA
TGCAGTGCCGGGGACGCCGGGGGGAAGTATCAGCCCCAGCATTTT | CSAGDAGGKYQPQHF | TRBJ1-5 | TRBV20-1 | NA | NA
TGTGCTAGTGGTTTGCCTCCCGGGGAGCTGTTTTTT | CASGLPPGELFF | TRBJ2-2 | TRBV12-5 | NA | NA
TGCAGCCTTGGGGCCCAGGGACCGCGGGGCTACACCTTC | CSLGAQGPRGYTF | TRBJ1-2 | TRBV29-1 | NA | NA
TGTGCCAGCACTTACTCAGGGGGTGGGTATGGCTACACCTTC | CASTYSGGGYGYTF | TRBJ1-2 | TRBV6-6 | TRBD1 | NA
TGTGCCAGTAGTATTGACCTACAATCCCGGGAGATCCCAGATAGGCAGTATTTT | CASSIDLQSREIPDRQYF | TRBJ2-3 | TRBV19 | NA | NA
TGCAGTGCTAGAGATCTGGAGCGTGCCTACGAGCAGTACTTC | CSARDLERAYEQYF | TRBJ2-7 | TRBV20-1 | NA | NA
TGCGCCAGCAGCTTTCTTGGGGGCACTGAAGCTTTCTTT | CASSFLGGTEAFF | TRBJ1-1 | TRBV5-1 | NA | NA
TGTGCCAGCAGGGTAGCGACCGTGCAGTATTTT | CASRVATVQYF | TRBJ2-3 | TRBV7-2 | NA | NA
TGTGCCAGCAGCTTAGGAGGACGCTACAATGAGCAGTTCTTC | CASSLGGRYNEQFF | TRBJ2-1 | TRBV7-8 | NA | NA
TGTGCCAGCGTCGGGGGCGGGAGCTCCTACAATGAGCAGTTCTTC | CASVGGGSSYNEQFF | TRBJ2-1 | TRBV27 | NA | NA
TGTGCCAGCAGCGGGACAGCCACTTTGGTTGAAGCTTTCTTT | CASSGTATLVEAFF | TRBJ1-1 | TRBV9 | NA | NA
TGTGCCAGCAGGATGGAGGGGGGAGAGACCCAGTACTTC | CASRMEGGETQYF | TRBJ2-5 | TRBV2 | NA | NA
TGTGCCACCAGTGATGGGTCTGGGGCCAACGTCCTGACTTTC | CATSDGSGANVLTF | TRBJ2-6 | TRBV24-1 | NA | NA
TGCAGTGCTCGGGACAACAAGAACACTGAAGCTTTCTTT | CSARDNKNTEAFF | TRBJ1-1 | TRBV20-1 | NA | NA
TGTGCCAGTGTGGGACAGAACTATGGCTACACCTTC | CASVGQNYGYTF | TRBJ1-2 | TRBV2 | TRBD1 | NA
TGCGCCAGCAGCCAAGTGCCTAGCGGAGGGTCCTACGAGCAGTACTTC | CASSQVPSGGSYEQYF | TRBJ2-7 | TRBV4-1 | TRBD2 | NA
TGTGCCAGCAGTTCCTACCCCGGCGACAGGGGGTTTGGAGAGACCCAGTACTTC | CASSSYPGDRGFGETQYF | TRBJ2-5 | TRBV27 | TRBD1 | NA
TGCGCCAGCAGCCAAACCCCCCCGGGAGTTCGGGACAGCCGAGAAAAACTGTTTTTT | CASSQTPPGVRDSREKLFF | TRBJ1-4 | TRBV5-1 | TRBD1 | NA